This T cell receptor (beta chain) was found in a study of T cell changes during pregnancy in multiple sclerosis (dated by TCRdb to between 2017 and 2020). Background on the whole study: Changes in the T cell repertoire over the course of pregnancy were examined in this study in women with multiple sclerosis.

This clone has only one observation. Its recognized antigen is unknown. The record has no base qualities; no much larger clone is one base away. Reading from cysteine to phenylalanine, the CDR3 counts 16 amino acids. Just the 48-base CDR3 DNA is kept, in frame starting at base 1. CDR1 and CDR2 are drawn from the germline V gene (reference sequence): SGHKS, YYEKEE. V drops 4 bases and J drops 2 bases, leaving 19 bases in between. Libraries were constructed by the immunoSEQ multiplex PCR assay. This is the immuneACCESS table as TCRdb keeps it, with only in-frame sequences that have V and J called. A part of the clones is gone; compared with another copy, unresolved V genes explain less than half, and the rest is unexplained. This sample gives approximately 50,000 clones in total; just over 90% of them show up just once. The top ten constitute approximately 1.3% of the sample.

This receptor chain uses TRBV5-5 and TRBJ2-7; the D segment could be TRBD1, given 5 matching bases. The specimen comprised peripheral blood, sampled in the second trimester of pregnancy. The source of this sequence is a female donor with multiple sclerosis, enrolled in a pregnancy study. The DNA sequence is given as TGTGCCAGCAGCCTGGGGCGCGGCGCCACAACCTACGAGCAGTACTTC. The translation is CASSLGRGATTYEQYF.